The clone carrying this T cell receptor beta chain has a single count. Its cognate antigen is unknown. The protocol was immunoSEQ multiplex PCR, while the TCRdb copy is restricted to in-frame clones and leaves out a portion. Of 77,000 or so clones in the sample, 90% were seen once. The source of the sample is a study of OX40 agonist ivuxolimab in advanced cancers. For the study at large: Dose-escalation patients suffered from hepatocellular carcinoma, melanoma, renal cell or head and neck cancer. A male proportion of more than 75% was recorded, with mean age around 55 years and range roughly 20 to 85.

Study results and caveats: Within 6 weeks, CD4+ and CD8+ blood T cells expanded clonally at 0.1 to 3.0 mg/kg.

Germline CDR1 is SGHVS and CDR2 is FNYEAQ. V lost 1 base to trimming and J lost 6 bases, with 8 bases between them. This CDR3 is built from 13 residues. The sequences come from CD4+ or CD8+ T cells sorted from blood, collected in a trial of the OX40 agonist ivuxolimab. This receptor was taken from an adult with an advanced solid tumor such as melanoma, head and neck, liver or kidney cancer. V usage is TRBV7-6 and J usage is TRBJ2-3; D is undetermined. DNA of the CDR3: TGTGCCAGCAGCTTAGGTCAATGGGATACGCAGTATTTT. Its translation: CASSLGQWDTQYF.